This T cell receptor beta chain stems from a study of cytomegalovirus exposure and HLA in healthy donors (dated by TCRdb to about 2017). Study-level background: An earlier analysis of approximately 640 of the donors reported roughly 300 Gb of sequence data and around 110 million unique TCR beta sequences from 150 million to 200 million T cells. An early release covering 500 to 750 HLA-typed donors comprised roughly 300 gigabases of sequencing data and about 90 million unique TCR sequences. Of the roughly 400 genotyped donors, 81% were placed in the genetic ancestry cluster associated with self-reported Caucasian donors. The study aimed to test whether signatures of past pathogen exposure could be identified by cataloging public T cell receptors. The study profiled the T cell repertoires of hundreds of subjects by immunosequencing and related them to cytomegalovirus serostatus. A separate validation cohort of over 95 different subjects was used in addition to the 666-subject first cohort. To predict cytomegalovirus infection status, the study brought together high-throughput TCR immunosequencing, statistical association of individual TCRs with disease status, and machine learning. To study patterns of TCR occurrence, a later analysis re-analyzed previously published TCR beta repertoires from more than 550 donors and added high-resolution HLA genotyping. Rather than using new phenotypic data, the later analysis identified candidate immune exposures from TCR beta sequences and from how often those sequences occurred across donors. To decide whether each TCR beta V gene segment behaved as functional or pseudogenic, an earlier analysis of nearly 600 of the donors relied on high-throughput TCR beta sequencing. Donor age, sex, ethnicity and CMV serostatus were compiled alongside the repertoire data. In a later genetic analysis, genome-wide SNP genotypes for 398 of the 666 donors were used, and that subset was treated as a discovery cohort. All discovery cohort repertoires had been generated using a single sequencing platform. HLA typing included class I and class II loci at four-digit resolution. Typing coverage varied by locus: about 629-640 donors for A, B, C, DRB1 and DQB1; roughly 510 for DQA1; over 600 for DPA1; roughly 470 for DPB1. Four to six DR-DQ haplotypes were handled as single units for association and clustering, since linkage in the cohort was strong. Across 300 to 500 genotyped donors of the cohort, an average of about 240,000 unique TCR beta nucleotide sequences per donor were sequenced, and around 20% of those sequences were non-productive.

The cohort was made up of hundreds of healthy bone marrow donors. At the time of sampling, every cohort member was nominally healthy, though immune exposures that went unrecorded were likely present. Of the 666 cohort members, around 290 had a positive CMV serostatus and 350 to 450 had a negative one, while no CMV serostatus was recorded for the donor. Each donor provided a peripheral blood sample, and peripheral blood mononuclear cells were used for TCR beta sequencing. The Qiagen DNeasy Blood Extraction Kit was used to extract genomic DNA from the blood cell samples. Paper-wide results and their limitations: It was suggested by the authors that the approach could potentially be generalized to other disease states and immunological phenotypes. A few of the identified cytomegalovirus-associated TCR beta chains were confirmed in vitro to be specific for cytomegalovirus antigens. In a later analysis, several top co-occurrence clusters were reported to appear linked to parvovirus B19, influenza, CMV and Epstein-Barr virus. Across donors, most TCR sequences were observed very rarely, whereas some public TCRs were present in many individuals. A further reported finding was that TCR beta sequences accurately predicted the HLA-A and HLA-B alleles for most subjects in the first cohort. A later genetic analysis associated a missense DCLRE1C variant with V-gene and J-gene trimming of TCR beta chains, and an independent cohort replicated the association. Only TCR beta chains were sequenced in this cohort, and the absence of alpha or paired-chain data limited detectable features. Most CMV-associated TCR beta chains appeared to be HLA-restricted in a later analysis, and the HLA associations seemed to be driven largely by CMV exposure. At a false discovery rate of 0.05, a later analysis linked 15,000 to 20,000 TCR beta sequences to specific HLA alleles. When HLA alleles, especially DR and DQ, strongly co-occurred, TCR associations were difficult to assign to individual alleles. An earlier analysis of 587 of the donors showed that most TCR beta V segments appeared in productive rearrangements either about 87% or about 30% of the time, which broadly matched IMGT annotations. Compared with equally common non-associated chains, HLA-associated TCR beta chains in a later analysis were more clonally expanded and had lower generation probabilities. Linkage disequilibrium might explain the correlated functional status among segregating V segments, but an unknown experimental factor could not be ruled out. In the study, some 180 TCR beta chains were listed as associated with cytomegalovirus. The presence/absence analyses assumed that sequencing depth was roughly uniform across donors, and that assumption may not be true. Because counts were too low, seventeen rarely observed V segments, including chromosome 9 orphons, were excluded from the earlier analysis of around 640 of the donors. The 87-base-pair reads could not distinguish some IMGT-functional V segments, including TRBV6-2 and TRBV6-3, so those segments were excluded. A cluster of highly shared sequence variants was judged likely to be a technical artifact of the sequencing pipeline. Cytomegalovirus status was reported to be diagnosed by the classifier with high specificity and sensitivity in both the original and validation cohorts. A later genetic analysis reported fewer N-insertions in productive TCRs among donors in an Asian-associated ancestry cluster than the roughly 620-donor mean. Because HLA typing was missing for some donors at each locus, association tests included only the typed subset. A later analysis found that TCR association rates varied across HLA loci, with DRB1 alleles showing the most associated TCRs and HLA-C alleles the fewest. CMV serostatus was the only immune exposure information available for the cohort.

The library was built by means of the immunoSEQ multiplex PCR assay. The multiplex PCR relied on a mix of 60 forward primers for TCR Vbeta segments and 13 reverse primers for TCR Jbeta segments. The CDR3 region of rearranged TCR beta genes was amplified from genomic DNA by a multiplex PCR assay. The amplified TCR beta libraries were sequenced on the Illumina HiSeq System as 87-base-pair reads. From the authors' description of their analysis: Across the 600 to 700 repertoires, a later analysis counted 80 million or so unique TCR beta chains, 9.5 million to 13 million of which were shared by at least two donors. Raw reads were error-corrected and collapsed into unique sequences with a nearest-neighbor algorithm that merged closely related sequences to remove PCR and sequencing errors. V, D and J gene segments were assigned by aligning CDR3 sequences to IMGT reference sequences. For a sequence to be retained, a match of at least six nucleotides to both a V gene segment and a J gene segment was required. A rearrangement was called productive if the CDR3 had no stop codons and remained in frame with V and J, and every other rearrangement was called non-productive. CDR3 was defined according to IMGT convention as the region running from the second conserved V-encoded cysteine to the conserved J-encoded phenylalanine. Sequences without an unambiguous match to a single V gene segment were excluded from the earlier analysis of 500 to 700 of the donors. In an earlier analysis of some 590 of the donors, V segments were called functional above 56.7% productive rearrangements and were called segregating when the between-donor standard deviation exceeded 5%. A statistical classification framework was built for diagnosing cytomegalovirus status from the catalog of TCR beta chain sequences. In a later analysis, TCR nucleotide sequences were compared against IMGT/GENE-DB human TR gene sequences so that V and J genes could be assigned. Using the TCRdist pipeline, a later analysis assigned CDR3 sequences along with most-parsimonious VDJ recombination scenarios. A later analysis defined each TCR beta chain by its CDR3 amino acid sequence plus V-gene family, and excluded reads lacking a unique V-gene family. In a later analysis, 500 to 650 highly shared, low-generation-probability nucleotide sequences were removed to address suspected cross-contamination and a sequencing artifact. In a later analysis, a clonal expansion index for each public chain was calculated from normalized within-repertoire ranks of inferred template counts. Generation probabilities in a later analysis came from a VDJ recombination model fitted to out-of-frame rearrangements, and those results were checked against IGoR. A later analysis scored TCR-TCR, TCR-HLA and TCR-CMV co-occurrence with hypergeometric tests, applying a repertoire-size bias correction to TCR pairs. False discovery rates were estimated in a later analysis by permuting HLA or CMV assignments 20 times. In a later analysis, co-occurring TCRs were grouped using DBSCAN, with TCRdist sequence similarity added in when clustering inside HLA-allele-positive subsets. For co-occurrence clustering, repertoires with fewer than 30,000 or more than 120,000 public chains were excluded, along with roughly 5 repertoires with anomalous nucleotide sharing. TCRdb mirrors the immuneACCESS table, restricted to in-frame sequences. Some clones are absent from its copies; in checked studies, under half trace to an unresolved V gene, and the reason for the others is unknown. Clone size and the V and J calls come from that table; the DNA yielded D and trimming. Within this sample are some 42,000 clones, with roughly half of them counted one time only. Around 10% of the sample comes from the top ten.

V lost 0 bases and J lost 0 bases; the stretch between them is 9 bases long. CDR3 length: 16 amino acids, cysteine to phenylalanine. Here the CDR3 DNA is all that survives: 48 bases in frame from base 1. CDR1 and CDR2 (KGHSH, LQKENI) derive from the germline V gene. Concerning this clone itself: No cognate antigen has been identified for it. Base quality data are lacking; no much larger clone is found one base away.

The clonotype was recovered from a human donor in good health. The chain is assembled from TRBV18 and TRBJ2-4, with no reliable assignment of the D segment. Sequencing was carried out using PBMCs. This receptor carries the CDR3 CASSPPNGLAKNIQYF. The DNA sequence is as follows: TGTGCCAGCTCACCACCGAATGGGCTAGCCAAAAACATTCAGTACTTC.